The source of this T cell receptor beta chain is a study of identical twins (dated by TCRdb to the mid-2010s). Regarding the study in general: The study deep-sequenced TCR alpha and beta repertoires from monozygotic twins, unrelated adults of various ages and cord blood to test whether fetal clonotypes persist. To rule out contamination, the twin experiments were replicated at different times with different library preparation protocols. The paper's findings and limits, for the study overall: Compared with coincidental sharing between unrelated individuals, an excess of low generation-probability sequences was observed among out-of-frame TCR alpha sequences shared between twins. In monozygotic twins, out-of-frame TCR alpha sharing was systematically underestimated by recombination models, although the models agreed with sharing between unrelated individuals. Invariant T cells such as MAIT and iNKT could partly confound zero-insertion analyses, although diverse VJ usage argued against such confounding for most clonotypes. Because the same donors could not be followed over many years, the conclusions depended on cross-sectional statistical analysis. The excess sharing between twins in beta out-of-frame sequences was weaker because fewer shared sequences reduced the signal-to-noise ratio. Abundant cord blood beta clonotypes had fewer insertions, young adult naive repertoires showed a similar but weaker trend, and memory repertoires showed no such trend.

The library was generated by 5' RACE. The run used an Illumina HiSeq 2000. A universal primer binding site was introduced by template switching, and a unique molecular identifier was present in the final cDNA, enabling accurate counting of TCR cDNA molecules. Specific primers in the conserved constant-segment region were used to synthesize first-strand cDNA for the TCR alpha and beta chains. To control for contamination, each cDNA library was double barcoded with a SMART-Mk sample barcode plus Illumina barcodes. TruSeq adapter sequences, together with Illumina sample barcodes, were added in two successive PCR steps. TCR alpha and beta cDNA libraries were sequenced on the Illumina HiSeq platform with custom primers. Per the source publication's procedure: Raw reads were processed with MiGEC to extract unique molecular identifiers, and MiXCR was used to determine CDR3 positions. For each individual, recombination models were inferred using an EM algorithm with the repgenHMM and IGoR tools. Shared clonotype analysis was performed with the tcR package in R, normalizing sharing by the product of cloneset sizes. To study raw recombination free of thymic and clonal selection effects, out-of-frame nonproductive sequences were analyzed. The public reads were quality trimmed at Q25 with fastp and then assembled into clones with MiXCR by TCRdb, keeping productive beta chains. A single entry per CDR3 protein holds the most common genes and DNA from its merged rows. It is TCRdb's table, rather than the study itself, that gives the V and J calls and clone size. This sample comprises hundreds of thousands of distinct CDR3 sequences, about 20% of them detected only once. Over 10% of the sample belongs to the ten largest clones.

The germline V gene gives CDR1 as SGHRS and CDR2 as YFSETQ. The junction carries 20 bases between V and J, which are trimmed by 4 bases and 9 bases respectively. The CDR3 spans 14 residues, from the cysteine through the phenylalanine. Here the CDR3 DNA is all that survives: 42 bases in frame from base 1. This clonotype is a singleton in its sample. Its antigen is not yet known. Base qualities are missing; no much larger clone stands one base away. A single read makes a weak case. Every donor in the study was a healthy Caucasian. Three pairs of female monozygotic twins, all aged 18 to 29 years, were included in the twin cohort. Peripheral blood mononuclear cells were the source from which RNA for the TCR libraries was isolated. These sequences were also reported in another study, on T cells expressing NK-cell markers. The second paper states: About eight donors provided sorted CD3+CD56+NKG2C+, CD3+CD56+NKG2C- and CD3+CD56-NKG2C+ T-cell subsets, whose TCR beta-chain repertoires were profiled. Of the eight sequenced donors, seven were found to be HCMV-seropositive and one was found to be HCMV-seronegative. To restrict sorting to alphabetaTCR-expressing T cells, an anti-gammadeltaTCR antibody was added in several experiments. For roughly six donors, the dominant CD3+CD56+NKG2C+ clonotypes were among the top 10 CD8+ clonotypes and accounted for about 1.0-7.5% of CD8+ T cells. Those dominant clonotypes were again the most abundant among CD3+CD56-NKG2C+ cells in a few donors, at about 25-60.1%. Whether the expanded NKG2C-expressing T cell clones were specific for HCMV antigens remained unclear. Randomly selected healthy volunteers, three men and five women, were used as the eight sequenced donors. To determine HCMV serostatus, a commercial ELISA kit was used to detect HCMV-specific IgG in serum. For five or six donors, unsorted PBMC were also used to sequence bulk peripheral blood T-cell repertoires. MIGEC was used to demultiplex reads and group the reads by UMI, and MiTCR was used to assemble and quantify clonotypes. To remove erroneous sequences, TCR cDNA sequences were retained only when supported by two or more reads. The tcR package was used for downstream repertoire analysis, and clonotypes were matched across fractions by CDR3 nucleotide sequence plus V segment. VDJmatch was used to annotate antigen specificity against VDJdb, with one amino acid substitution allowed in CDR3.

The TCR sequence derives from a woman younger than 35 in good health. Recombination joined TRBV5-1 with TRBJ2-7; the D region is possibly TRBD1 or TRBD2, each matching across 5 bases. The sequencing sample was made of PBMCs. The CDR3 has the sequence CASSNPPGPKVQYF. The nucleotide sequence reads TGCGCCAGCAGCAACCCTCCGGGACCTAAGGTGCAGTACTTC. Full variable domain (CDR3 extended with the reference TRBV5-1 and TRBJ2-7 proteins): KAGVTQTPRYLIKTRGQQVTLSCSPISGHRSVSWYQQTPGQGLQFLFEYFSETQRNKGNFPGRFSGRQFSNSRSEMNVSTLELGDSALYLCASSNPPGPKVQYFGPGTRLTVT.